This T cell receptor beta chain was observed in a study of T-cell memory formation after mild COVID-19. Overall study findings and caveats: The finding that pre-infection memory included some responding clones suggested that cross-reactive memory joined.

TCRdb reprocessed the 5' RACE reads with MiXCR, giving one entry per CDR3 protein. This sample has 40,000 to 45,000 distinct CDR3 sequences, with about a tenth found just once. This clonotype was counted between two and nine times. The antigen remains undetermined. This CDR3 has 15 residues. V lost 4 bases to trimming and J lost 4 bases; unmatched junction nucleotides: 10. Germline V gene lookup returns CDR1 SGHDN and CDR2 FVKESK. The chain uses TRBV14 and TRBJ2-7, with 7 positions matching TRBD1. This receptor was taken from an adult woman who had mild COVID-19 (a few samples of this study predate the infection). Cell type and time point are not known. Sequenced sample: PBMCs or a T cell subset sorted from them (not recorded which). The CDR3 loop is CASSPRVGGGYEQYF. The CDR3 DNA sequence: TGTGCCAGCAGCCCCCGAGTAGGGGGCGGTTACGAGCAGTACTTC.